This TCR beta chain emerged from a study of T cells after yellow fever vaccination. Study as a whole: Low-cell-number fractions were prepared with SMART-Seq v4 Ultra Low Input.

This clonotype was picked up a small number of times. TCRdb used MiXCR to reprocess the 5' RACE reads, holding one entry per CDR3 protein. Among some 350,000 distinct CDR3 sequences listed, 6.2% were seen once. Sequencing used PBMCs, obtained 5 days after the yellow fever booster vaccination. The clonotype was recovered from a man younger than 40 who received the YFV17D yellow fever vaccine.

The CDR3 loop reads CASTAGGSENGYTF. CDR3 nucleotide sequence: TGTGCCAGCACCGCGGGGGGATCGGAGAATGGCTACACCTTC. The chain links TRBV7-2 to TRBJ1-2, with D perhaps TRBD1 (5 bases). Germline V gene lookup returns CDR1 SGHTA and CDR2 FQGNSA. The CDR3 runs to 14 residues. V lost 7 bases and J lost 6, with 18 bases in between.